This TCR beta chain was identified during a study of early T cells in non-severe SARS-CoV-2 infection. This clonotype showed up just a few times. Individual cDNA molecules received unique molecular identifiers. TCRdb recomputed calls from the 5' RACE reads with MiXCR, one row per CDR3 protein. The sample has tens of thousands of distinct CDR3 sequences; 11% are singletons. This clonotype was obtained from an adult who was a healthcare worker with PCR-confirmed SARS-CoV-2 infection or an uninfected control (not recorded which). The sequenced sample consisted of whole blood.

In DNA, the CDR3 is TGTGCCACCAGCAGAGTTATGAACAGGGCTTCCTACGAGCAGTACTTC. It translates to CATSRVMNRASYEQYF. The chain uses TRBV15 and TRBJ2-7, with D perhaps TRBD1 (6 bases). Germline-derived CDR1 and CDR2 are LNHNV and YYDKDF (reference sequence). This CDR3 comprises 16 residues. Trimming pared 1 base from V and 1 base from J, leaving 14 bases between.